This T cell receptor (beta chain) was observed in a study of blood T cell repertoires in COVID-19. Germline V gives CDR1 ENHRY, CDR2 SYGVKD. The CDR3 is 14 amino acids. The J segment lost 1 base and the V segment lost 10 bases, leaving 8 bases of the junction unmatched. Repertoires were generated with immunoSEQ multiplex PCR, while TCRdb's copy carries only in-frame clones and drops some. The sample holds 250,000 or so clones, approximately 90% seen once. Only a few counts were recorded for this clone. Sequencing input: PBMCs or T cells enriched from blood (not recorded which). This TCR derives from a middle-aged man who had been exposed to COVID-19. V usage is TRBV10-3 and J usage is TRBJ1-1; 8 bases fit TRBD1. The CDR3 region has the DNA TGTGCCACCACGACAGGGGCCGGGAACACTGAAGCTTTCTTT. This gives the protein CATTTGAGNTEAFF.